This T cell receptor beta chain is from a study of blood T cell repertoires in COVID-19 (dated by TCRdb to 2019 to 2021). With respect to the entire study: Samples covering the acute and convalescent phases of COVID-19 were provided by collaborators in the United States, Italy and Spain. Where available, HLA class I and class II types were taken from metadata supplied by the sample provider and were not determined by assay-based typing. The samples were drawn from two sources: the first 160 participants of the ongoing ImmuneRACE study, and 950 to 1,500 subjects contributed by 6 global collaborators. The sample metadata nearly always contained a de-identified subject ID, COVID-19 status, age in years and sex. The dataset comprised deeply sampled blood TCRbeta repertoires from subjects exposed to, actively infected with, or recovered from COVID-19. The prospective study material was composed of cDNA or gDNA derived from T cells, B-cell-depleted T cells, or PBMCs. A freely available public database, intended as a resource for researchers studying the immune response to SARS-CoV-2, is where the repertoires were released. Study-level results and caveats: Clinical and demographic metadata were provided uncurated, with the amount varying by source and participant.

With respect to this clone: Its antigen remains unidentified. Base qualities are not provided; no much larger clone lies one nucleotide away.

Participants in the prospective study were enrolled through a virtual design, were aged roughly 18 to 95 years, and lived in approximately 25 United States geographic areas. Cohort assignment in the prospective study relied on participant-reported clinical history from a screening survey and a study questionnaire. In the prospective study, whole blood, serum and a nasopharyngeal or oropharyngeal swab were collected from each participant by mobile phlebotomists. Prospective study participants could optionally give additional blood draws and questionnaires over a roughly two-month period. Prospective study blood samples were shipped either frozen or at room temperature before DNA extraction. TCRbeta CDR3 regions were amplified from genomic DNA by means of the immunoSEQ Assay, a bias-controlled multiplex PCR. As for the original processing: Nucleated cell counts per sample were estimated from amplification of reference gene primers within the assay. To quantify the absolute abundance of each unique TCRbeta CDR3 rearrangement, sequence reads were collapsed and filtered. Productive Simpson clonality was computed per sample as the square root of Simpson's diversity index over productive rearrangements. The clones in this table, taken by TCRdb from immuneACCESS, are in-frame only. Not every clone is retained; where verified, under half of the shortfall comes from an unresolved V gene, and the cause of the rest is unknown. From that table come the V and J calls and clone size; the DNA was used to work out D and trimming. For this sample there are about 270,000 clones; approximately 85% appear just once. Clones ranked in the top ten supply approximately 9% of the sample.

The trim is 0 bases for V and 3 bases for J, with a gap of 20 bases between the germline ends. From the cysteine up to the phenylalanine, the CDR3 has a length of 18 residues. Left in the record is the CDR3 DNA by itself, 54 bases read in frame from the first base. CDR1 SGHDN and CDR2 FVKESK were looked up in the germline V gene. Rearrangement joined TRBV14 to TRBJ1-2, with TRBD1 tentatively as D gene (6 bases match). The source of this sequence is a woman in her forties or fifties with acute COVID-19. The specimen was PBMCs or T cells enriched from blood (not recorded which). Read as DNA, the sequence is TGTGCCAGCAGCCAAGATCTCGGTGGGCGGACAGAACACTATGGCTACACCTTC. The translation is CASSQDLGGRTEHYGYTF.